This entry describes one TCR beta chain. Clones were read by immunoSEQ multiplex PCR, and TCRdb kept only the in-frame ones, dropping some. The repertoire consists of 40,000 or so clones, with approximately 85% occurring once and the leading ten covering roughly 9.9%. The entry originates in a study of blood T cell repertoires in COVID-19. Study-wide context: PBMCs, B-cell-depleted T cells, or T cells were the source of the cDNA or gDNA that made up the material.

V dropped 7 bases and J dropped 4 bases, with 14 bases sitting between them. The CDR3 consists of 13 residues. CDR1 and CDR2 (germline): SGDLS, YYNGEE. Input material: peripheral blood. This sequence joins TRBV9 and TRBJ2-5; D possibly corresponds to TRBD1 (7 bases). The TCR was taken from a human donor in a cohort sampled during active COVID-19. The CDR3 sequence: CASGGTVGETQYF. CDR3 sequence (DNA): TGTGCCAGCGGGGGGACAGTCGGAGAGACCCAGTACTTC.